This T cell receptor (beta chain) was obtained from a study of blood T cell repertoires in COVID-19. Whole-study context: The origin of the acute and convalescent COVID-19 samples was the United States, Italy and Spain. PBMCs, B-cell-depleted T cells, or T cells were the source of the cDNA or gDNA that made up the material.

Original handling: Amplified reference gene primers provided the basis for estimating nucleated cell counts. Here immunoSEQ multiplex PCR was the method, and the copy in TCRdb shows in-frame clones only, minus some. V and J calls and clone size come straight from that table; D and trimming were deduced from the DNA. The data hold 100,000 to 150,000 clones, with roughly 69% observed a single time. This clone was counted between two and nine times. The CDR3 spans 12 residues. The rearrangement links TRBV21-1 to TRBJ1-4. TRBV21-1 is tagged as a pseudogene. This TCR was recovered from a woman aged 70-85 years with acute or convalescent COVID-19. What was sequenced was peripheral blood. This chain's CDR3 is CASIRGGEKLFF. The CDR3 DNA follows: TGTGCCAGCATTAGGGGGGGCGAAAAACTGTTTTTT.